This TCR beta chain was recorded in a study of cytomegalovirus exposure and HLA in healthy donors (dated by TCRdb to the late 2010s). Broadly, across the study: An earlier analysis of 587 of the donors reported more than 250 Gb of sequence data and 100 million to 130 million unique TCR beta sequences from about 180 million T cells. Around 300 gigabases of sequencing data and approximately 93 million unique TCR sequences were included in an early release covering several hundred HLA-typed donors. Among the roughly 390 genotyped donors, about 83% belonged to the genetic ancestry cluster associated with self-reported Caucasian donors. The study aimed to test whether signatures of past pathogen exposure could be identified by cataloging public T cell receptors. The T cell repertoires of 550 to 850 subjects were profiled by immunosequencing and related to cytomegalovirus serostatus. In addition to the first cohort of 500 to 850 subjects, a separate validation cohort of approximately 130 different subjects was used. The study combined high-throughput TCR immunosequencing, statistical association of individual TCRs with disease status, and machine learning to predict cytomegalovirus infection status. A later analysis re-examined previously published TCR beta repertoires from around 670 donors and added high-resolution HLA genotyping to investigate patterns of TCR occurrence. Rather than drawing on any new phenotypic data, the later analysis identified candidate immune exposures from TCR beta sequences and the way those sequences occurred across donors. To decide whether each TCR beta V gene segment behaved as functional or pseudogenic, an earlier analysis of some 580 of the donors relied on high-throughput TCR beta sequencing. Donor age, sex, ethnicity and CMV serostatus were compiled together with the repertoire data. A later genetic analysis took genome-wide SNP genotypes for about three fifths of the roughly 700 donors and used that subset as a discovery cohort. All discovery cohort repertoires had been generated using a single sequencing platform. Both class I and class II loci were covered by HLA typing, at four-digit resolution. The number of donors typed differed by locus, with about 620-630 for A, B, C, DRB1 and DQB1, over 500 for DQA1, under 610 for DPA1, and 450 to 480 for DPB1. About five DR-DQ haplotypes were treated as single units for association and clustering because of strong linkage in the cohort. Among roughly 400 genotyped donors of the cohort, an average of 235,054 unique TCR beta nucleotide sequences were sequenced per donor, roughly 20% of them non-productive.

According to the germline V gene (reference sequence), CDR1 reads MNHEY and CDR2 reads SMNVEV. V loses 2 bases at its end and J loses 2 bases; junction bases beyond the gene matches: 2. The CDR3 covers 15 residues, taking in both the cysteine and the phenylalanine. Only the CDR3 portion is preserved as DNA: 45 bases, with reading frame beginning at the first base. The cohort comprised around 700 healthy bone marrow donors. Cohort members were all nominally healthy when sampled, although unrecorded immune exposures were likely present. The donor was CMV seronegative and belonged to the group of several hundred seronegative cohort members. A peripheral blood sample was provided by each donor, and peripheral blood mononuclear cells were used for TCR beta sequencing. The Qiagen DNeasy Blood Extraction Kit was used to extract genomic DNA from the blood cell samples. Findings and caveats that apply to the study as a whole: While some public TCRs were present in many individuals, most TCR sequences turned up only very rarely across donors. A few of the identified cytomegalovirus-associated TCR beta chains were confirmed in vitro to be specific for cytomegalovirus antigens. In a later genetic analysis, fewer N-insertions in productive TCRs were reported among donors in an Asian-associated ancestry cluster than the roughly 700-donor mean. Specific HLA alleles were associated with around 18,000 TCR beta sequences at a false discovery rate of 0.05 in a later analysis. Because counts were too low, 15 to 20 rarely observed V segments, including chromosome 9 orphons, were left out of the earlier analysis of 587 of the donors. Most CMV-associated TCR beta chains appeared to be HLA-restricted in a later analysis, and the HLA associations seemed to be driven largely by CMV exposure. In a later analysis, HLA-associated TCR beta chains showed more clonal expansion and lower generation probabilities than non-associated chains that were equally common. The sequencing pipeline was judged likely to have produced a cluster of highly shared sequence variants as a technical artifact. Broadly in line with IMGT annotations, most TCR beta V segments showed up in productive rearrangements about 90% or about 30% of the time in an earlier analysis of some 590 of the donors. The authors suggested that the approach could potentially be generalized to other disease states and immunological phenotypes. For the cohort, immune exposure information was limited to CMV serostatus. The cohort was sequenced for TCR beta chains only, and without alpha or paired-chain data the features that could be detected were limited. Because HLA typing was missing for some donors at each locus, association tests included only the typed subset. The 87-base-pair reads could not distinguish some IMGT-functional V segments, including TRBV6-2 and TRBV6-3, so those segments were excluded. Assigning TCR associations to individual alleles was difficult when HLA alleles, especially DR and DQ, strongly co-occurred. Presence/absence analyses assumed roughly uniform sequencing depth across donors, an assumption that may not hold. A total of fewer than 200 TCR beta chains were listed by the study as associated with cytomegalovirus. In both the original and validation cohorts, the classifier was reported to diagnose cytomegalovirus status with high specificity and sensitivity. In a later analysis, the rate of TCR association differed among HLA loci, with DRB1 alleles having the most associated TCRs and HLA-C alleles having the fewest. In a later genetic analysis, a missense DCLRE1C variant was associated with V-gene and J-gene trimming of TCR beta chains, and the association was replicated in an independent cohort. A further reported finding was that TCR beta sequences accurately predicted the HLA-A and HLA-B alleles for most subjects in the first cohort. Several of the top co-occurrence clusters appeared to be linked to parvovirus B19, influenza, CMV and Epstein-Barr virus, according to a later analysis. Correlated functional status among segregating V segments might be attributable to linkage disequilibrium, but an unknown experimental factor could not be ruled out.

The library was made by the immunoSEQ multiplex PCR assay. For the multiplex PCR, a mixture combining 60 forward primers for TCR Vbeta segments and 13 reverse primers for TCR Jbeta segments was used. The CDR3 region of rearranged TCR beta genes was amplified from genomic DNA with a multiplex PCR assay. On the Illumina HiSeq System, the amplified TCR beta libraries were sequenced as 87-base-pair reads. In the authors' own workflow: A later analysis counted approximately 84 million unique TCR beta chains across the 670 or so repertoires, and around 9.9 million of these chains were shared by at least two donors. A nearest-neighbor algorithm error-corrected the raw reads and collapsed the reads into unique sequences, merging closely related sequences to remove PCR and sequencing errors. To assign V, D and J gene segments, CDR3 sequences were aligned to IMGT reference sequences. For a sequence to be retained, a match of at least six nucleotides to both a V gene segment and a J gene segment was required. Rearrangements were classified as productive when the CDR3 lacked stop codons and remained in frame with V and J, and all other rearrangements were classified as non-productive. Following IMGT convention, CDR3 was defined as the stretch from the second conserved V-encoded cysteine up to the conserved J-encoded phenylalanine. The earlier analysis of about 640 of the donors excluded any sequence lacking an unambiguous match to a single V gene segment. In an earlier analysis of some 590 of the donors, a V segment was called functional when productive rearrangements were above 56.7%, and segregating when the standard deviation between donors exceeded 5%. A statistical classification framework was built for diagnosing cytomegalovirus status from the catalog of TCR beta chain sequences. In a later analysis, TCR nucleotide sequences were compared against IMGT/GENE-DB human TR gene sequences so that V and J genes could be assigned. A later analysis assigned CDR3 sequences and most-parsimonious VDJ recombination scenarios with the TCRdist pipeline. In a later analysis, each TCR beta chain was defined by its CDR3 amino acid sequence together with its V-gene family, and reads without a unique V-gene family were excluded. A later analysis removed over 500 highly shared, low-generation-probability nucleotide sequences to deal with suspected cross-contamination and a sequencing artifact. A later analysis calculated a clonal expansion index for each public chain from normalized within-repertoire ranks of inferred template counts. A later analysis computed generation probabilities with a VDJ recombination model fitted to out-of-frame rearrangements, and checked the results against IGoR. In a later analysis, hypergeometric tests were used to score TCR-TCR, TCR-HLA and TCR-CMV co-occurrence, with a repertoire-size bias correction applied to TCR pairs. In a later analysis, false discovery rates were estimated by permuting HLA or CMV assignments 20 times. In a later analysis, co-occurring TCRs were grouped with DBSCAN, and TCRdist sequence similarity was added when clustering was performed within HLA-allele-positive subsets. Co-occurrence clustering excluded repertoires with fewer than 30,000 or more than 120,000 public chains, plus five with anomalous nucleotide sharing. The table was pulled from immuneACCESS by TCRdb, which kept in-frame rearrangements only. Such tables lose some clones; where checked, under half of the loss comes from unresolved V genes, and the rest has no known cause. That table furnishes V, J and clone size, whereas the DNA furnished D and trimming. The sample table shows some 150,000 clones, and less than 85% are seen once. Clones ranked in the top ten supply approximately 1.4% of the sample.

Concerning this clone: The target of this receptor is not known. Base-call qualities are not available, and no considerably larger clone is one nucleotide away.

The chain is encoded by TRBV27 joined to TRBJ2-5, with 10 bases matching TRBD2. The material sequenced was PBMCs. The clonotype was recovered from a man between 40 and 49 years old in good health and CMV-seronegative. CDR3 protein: CASSLLAGVQETQYF. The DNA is TGTGCCAGCAGTTTACTAGCGGGAGTACAAGAGACCCAGTACTTC.